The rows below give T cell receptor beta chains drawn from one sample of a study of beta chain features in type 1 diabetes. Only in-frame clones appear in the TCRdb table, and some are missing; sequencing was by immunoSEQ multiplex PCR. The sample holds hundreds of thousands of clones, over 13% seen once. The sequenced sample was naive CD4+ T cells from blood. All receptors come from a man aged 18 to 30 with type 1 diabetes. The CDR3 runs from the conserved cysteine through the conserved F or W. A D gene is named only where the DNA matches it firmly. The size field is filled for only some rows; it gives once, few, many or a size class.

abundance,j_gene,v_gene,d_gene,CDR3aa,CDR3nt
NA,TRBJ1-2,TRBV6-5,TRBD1,CASSGDRGYGYTF,TGTGCCAGCAGTGGGGACAGGGGCTATGGCTACACCTTC
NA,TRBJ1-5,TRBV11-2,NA,CASSLAREGQPQHF,TGTGCCAGCAGCTTAGCCCGGGAGGGTCAGCCCCAGCATTTT
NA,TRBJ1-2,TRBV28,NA,CASSFPPLYGYTF,TGTGCCAGCAGTTTTCCTCCTCTCTATGGCTACACCTTC
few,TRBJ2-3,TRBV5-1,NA,CASSPQSGTDTQYF,TGCGCCAGCAGCCCCCAGTCGGGCACAGATACGCAGTATTTT
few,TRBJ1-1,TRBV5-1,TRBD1,CASSFDRGITEAFF,TGCGCCAGCAGCTTTGACAGGGGTATAACTGAAGCTTTCTTT
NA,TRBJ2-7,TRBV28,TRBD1,CASSKGQGVEEQYF,TGTGCCAGCTCGAAGGGACAGGGGGTAGAAGAGCAGTACTTC
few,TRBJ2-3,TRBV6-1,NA,CASSARRGLDTQYF,TGTGCCAGCAGTGCGCGGAGGGGCTTGGATACGCAGTATTTT
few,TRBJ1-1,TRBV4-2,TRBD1,CASSPSGTGTPTEAFF,TGTGCCAGCAGCCCTTCCGGGACAGGGACCCCAACTGAAGCTTTCTTT
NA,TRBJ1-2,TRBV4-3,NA,CASSQRESYGYTF,TGCGCCAGCAGCCAAAGAGAGTCTTATGGCTACACCTTC
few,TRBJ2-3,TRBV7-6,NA,CASSAGWGKDTQYF,TGTGCCAGCAGCGCCGGTTGGGGGAAGGATACGCAGTATTTT
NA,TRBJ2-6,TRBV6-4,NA,CASSPGTVFRSGANVLTF,TGTGCCAGCAGTCCCGGGACGGTGTTCCGCTCTGGGGCCAACGTCCTGACTTTC
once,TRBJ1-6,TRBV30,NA,CAWSPPGTRYSPLHF,TGTGCCTGGAGTCCACCCGGGACACGTTATTCACCCCTCCACTTT
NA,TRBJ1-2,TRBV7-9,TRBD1,CASSSQGGNGYTF,TGTGCCAGCAGCTCACAGGGGGGAAATGGCTACACCTTC
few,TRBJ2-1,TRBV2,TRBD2,CASRPTSGFRNEQFF,TGTGCCAGCAGGCCGACTAGCGGCTTTAGGAATGAGCAGTTCTTC
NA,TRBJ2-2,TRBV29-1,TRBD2,CSASGLAGGGNTGELFF,TGCAGCGCTTCGGGACTAGCGGGAGGGGGGAACACCGGGGAGCTGTTTTTT
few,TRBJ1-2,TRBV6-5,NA,CASSGRRSGRGYTF,TGTGCCAGCAGTGGACGGAGGAGCGGCAGGGGCTACACCTTC
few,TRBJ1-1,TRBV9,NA,CASSAPSSAVTIKMNTEAFF,TGTGCCAGCAGCGCCCCGTCGTCCGCTGTAACCATAAAGATGAACACTGAAGCTTTCTTT
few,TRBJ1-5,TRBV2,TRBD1,CASHDRGWDQPQHF,TGTGCCAGCCACGACAGGGGATGGGATCAGCCCCAGCATTTT
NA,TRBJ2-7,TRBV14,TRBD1,CASSRGQGPYEQYF,TGTGCCAGCAGCCGGGGACAGGGCCCCTACGAGCAGTACTTC
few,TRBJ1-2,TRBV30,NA,CASLPPGPIYGYTF,TGTGCCTCACTCCCCCCGGGGCCGATCTATGGCTACACCTTC
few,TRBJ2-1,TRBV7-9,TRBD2,CASSWGTSGSPIF,TGTGCCAGCAGCTGGGGGACTAGCGGGAGTCCAATCTTC
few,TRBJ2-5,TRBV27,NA,CASSSDGQETQYF,TGTGCCAGCAGCTCCGATGGGCAAGAGACCCAGTACTTC
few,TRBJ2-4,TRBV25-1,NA,CASSELYRGKNIQYF,TGTGCCAGCAGTGAATTGTACCGGGGCAAAAACATTCAGTACTTC
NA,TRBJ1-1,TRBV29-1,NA,CSVEEFGPRNTEAFF,TGCAGCGTTGAAGAATTTGGCCCCAGGAACACTGAAGCTTTCTTT
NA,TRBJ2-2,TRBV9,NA,CASSVHSGTTGELFF,TGTGCCAGCAGCGTACATTCGGGGACCACCGGGGAGCTGTTTTTT
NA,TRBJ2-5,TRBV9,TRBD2,CASSTGLAGGQETQYF,TGTGCCAGCAGCACGGGACTAGCGGGGGGCCAAGAGACCCAGTACTTC
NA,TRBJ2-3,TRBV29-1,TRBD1,CSLGQGGTDTQYF,TGCAGCCTGGGACAGGGTGGCACAGATACGCAGTATTTT
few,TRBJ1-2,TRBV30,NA,CAWGRYGYTF,TGTGCCTGGGGACGCTATGGCTACACCTTC
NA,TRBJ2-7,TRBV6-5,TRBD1,CASSYSETGKDEQYF,TGTGCCAGCAGTTACTCGGAGACAGGGAAGGACGAGCAGTACTTC
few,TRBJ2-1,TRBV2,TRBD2,CASSDRLATNEQFF,TGTGCCAGCAGTGATAGACTAGCTACTAATGAGCAGTTCTTC
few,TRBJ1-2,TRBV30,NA,CAWKRELRGGYTF,TGTGCCTGGAAGCGGGAGCTCCGAGGGGGCTACACCTTC
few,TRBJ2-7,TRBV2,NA,CASSEESLEGYEQYF,TGTGCCAGCAGTGAAGAAAGTCTGGAGGGTTACGAGCAGTACTTC
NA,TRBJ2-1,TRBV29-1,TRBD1,CSVFGQGINEQFF,TGCAGCGTTTTTGGACAGGGGATTAATGAGCAGTTCTTC
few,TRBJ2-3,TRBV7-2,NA,CASSGMPGGLTDTQYF,TGTGCCAGCAGCGGGATGCCCGGGGGGCTGACAGATACGCAGTATTTT
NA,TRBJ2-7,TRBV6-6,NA,CASSYSTPGLSYEQYF,TGTGCCAGCAGTTACTCGACCCCCGGCCTCTCCTACGAGCAGTACTTC
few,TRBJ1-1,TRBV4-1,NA,CASRRDGEGNTEAFF,TGCGCCAGCCGGAGGGACGGTGAAGGGAACACTGAAGCTTTCTTT
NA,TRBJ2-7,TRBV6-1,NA,CASSEARGVSYEQYF,TGTGCCAGCAGTGAAGCCCGAGGGGTCTCATACGAGCAGTACTTC
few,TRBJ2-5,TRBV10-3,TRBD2,CATGAGGSQETQYF,TGTGCCACAGGAGCGGGGGGGTCGCAAGAGACCCAGTACTTC
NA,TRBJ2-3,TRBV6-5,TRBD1,CASSPGQGTDTQYF,TGTGCCAGCAGTCCGGGACAGGGCACAGATACGCAGTATTTT
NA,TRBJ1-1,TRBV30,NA,CAWSVGREEAFF,TGTGCCTGGAGTGTAGGGAGGGAGGAAGCTTTCTTT
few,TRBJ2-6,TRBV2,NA,CASSPSSGANVLTF,TGTGCCAGCAGTCCGAGCTCTGGGGCCAACGTCCTGACTTTC
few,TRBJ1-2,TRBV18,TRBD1,CASSPQRTGGYTF,TGTGCCAGCTCACCCCAGAGGACAGGGGGCTACACCTTC
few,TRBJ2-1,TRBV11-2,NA,CASSSQGYSYNEQFF,TGTGCCAGCAGCTCCCAGGGTTACTCCTACAATGAGCAGTTCTTC
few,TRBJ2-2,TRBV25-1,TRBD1,CASSVAGTGDTGELFF,TGTGCCAGCAGTGTCGCCGGGACAGGTGATACCGGGGAGCTGTTTTTT
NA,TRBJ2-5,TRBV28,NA,CASSTSGAQETQYF,TGTGCCAGCAGTACCTCAGGGGCCCAAGAGACCCAGTACTTC
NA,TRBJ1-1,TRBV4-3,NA,CASSHRDGTEAFF,TGCGCCAGCAGCCACAGGGATGGCACTGAAGCTTTCTTT
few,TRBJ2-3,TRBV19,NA,CASSGRARTDTQYF,TGTGCCAGTAGTGGACGGGCACGCACAGATACGCAGTATTTT
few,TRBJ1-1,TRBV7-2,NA,CASSNRPGVTEAFF,TGTGCCAGCAGTAACAGACCCGGGGTCACTGAAGCTTTCTTT
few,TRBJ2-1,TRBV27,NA,CASSPASGGFYNEQFF,TGTGCCAGCAGTCCCGCCTCGGGGGGCTTCTACAATGAGCAGTTCTTC
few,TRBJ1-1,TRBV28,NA,CASSLLGPAEAFF,TGTGCCAGCAGTTTACTGGGACCGGCTGAAGCTTTCTTT
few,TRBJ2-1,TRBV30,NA,CAQSGPRLDNEQFF,TGTGCCCAAAGTGGGCCGAGGCTCGACAATGAGCAGTTCTTC
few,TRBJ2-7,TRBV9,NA,CASSGTLHSEQYF,TGTGCCAGCAGCGGGACCCTCCATTCCGAGCAGTACTTC
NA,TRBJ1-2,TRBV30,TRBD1,CAWSRDSLYGYTF,TGTGCCTGGAGCCGGGACAGCCTCTATGGCTACACCTTC
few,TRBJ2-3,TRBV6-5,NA,CASTFRGGDTQYF,TGTGCCAGCACTTTCAGAGGGGGAGATACGCAGTATTTT
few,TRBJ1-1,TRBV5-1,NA,CASSLGLWQDLVDTEAFF,TGCGCCAGCAGCTTGGGTCTTTGGCAGGACCTCGTAGACACTGAAGCTTTCTTT